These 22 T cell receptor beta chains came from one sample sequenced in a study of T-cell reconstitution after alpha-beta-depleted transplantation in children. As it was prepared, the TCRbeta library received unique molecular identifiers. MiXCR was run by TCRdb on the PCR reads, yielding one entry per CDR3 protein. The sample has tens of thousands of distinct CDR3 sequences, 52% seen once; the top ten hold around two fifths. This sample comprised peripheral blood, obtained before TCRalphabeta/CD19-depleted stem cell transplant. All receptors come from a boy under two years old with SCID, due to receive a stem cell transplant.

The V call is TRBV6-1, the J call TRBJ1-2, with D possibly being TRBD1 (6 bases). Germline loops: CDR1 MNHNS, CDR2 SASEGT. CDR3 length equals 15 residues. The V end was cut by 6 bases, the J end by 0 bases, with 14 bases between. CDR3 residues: CASRGGGGANYGYTF. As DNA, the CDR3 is TGTGCCAGCAGAGGGGGGGGAGGAGCTAACTATGGCTACACCTTC.

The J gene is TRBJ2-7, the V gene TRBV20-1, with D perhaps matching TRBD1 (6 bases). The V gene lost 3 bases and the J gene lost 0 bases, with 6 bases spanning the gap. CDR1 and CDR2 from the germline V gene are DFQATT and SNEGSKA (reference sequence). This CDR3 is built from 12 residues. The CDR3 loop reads CSARTGSYEQYF. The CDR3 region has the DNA TGCAGTGCTAGGACAGGCTCCTACGAGCAGTACTTC.

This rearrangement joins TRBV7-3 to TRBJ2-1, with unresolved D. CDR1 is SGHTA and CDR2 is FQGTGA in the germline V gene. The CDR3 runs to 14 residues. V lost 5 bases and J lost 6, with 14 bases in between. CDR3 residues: CASSPGSWANEQFF. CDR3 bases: TGTGCCAGCAGCCCTGGTTCGTGGGCCAATGAGCAGTTCTTC. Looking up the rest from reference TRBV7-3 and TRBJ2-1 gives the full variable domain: GAGVSQTPSNKVTEKGKYVELRCDPISGHTALYWYRQSLGQGPEFLIYFQGTGAADDSGLPNDRFFAVRPEGSVSTLKIQRTERGDSAVYLCASSPGSWANEQFFGPGTRLTVL.

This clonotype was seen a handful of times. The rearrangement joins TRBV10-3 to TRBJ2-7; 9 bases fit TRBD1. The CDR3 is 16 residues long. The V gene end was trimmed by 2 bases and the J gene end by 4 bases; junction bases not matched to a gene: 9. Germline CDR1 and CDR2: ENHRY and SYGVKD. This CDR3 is CAISEPGGTGSYEQYF. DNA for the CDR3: TGTGCCATCAGTGAGCCGGGCGGGACAGGGTCATACGAGCAGTACTTC.

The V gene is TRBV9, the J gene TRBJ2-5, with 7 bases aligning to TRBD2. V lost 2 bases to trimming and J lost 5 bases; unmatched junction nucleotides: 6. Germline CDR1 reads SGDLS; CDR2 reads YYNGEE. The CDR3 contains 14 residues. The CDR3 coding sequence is TGTGCCAGCAGCGTTTCAAGCGGGGTGGAGACCCAGTACTTC. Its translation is CASSVSSGVETQYF.

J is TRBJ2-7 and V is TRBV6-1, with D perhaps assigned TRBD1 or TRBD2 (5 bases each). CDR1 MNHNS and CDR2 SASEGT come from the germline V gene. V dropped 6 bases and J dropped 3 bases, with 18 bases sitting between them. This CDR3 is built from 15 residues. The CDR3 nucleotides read TGTGCCAGCAGCCCTCGTTCAGGGAGTGACTACGAGCAGTACTTC. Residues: CASSPRSGSDYEQYF.

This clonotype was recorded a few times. The CDR3 here is CASSFDGLREGYTF. CDR3 nucleotide sequence: TGCGCCAGCAGCTTTGACGGATTACGAGAGGGCTACACCTTC. The genes are TRBV5-1 and TRBJ1-2; no clear D. V was clipped by 2 bases and J by 8 bases, with 16 bases between them. The length of the CDR3 is 14 residues. Germline V gene sequence: CDR1 SGHRS, CDR2 YFSETQ. The whole variable domain, filled in from reference TRBV5-1 and TRBJ1-2, reads KAGVTQTPRYLIKTRGQQVTLSCSPISGHRSVSWYQQTPGQGLQFLFEYFSETQRNKGNFPGRFSGRQFSNSRSEMNVSTLELGDSALYLCASSFDGLREGYTFGSGTRLTVV.

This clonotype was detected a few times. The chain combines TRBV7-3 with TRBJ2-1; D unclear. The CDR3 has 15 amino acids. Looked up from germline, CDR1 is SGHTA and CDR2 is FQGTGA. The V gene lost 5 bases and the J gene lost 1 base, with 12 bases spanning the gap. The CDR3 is CASSPLDGSYNEQFF. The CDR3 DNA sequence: TGTGCCAGCAGCCCCCTCGATGGGTCCTACAATGAGCAGTTCTTC.

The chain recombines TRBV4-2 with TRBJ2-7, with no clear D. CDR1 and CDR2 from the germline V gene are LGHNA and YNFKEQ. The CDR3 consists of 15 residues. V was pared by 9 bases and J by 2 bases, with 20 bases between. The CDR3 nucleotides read TGTGCCAGGGGCCCTCGGCCGGGCCCGACCTACGAGCAGTACTTC. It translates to CARGPRPGPTYEQYF.

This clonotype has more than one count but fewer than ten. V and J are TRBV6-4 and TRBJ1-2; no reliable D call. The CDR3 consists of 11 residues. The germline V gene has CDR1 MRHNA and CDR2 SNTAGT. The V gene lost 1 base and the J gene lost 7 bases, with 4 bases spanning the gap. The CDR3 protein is CASSDLGGYTF. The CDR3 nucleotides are TGTGCCAGCAGTGACTTGGGTGGCTACACCTTC.

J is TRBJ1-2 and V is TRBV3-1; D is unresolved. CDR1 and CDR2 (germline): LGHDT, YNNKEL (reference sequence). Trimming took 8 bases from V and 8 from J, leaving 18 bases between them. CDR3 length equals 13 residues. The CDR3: CASRRTKGGGYTF. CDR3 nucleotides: TGTGCCAGCCGCCGGACTAAGGGCGGAGGCTACACCTTC.

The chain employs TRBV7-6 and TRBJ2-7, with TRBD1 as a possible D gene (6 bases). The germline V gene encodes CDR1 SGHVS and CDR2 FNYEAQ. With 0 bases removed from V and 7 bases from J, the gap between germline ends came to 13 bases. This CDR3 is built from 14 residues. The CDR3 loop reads CASSLAGGKEEQYF. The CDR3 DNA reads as TGTGCCAGCAGCTTAGCAGGGGGAAAGGAAGAGCAGTACTTC.

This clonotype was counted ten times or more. The CDR3 nucleotides are TGTGCCAGCAGCTCGCGGACAGGTAGCCCACCCCTCCACTTT. This translates into CASSSRTGSPPLHF. The chain employs TRBV7-2 and TRBJ1-6; 7 bases are shared with TRBD1. Germline-derived CDR1 and CDR2 are SGHTA and FQGNSA. This CDR3 has 14 residues. The junction had 8 bases not matched to a gene; V was cut back by 4 bases and J by 11 bases.

The CDR3 loop is CSARDRSTDTQYF. In DNA, the CDR3 is TGCAGTGCTAGAGACAGGAGCACAGATACGCAGTATTTT. J is TRBJ2-3 and V is TRBV20-1; D call uncertain. The V gene's germline CDR1 is DFQATT and CDR2 SNEGSKA (reference sequence). Trimming cost V 0 bases and J 0 bases, with 4 bases left between them. The CDR3 contains 13 residues.

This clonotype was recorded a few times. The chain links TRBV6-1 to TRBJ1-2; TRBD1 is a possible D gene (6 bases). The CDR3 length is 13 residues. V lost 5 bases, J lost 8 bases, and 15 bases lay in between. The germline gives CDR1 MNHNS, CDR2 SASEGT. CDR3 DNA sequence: TGTGCCAGCAGTAATTCAGGGGCCACCGGCTACACCTTC. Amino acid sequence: CASSNSGATGYTF.

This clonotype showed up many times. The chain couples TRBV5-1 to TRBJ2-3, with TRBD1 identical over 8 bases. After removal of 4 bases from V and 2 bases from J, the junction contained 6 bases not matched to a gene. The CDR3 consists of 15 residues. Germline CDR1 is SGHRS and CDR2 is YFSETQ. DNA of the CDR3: TGCGCCAGCAGCATTCAGGGGGCTCTCACAGATACGCAGTATTTT. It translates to CASSIQGALTDTQYF.

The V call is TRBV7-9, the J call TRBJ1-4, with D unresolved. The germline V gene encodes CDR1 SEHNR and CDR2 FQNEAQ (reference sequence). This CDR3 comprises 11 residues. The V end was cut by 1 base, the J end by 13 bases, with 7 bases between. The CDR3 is CASSLDSILFF. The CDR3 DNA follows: TGTGCCAGCAGCTTAGACAGTATACTGTTTTTT.

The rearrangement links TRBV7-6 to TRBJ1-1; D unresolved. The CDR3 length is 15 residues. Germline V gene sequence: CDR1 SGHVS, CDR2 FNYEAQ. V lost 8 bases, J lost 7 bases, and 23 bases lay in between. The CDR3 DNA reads TGTGCCAGCTCCGTTCTCGTAGCGCGATTAGATGAAGCTTTCTTT. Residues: CASSVLVARLDEAFF.

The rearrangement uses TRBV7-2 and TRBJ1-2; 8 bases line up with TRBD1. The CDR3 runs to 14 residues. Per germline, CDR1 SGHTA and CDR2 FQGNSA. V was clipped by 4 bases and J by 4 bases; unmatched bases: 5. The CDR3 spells CASSSQTGGYGYTF. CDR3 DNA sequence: TGTGCCAGCAGCTCCCAAACAGGGGGCTATGGCTACACCTTC.

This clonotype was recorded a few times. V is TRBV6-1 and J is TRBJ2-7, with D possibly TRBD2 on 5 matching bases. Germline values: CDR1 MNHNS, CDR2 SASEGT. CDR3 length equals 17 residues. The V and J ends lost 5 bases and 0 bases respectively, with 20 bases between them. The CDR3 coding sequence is TGTGCCAGCAGTCCTCCGAGAGGGATCTCGATCTCCTACGAGCAGTACTTC. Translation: CASSPPRGISISYEQYF.

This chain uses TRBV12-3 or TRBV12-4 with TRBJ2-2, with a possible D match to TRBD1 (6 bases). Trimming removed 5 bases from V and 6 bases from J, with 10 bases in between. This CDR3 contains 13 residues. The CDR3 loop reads CASSPHRAGELFF. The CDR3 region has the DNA TGTGCCAGCAGTCCCCACAGGGCCGGGGAGCTGTTTTTT.

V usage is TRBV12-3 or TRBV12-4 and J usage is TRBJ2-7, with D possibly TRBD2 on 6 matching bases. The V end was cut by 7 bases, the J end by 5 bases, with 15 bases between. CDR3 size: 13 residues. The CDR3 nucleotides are TGTGCCAGCACCGGGGGAAACTACGACGAGCAGTACTTC. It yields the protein CASTGGNYDEQYF.